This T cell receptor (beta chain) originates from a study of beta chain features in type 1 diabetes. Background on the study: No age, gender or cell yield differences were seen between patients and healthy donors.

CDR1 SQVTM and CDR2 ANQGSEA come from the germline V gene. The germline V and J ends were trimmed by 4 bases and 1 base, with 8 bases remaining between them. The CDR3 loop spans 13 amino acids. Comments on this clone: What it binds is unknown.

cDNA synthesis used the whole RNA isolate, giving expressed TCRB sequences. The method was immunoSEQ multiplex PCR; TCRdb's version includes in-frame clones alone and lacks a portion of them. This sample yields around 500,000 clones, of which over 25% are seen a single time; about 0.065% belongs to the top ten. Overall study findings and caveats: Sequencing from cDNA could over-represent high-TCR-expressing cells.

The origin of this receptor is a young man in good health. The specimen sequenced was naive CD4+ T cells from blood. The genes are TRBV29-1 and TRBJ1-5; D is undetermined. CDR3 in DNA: TGCAGCGTTGCGCTGGGGAGCAATCAGCCCCAGCATTTT. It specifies CSVALGSNQPQHF.